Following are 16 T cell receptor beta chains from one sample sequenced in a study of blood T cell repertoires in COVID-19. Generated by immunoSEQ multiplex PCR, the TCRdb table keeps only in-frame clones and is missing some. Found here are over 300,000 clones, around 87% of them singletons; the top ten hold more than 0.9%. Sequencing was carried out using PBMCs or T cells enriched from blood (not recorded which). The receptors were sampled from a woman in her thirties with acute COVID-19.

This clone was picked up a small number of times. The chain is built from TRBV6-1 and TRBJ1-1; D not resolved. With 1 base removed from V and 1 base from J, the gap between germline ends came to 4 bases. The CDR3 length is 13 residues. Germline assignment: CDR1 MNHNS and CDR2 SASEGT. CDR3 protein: CASSEDRNTEAFF. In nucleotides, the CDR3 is TGTGCCAGCAGTGAAGACAGGAACACTGAAGCTTTCTTT.

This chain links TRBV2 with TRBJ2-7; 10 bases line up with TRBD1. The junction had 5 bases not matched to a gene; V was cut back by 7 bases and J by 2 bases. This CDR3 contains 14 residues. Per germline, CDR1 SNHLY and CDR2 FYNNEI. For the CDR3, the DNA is TGTGCCAGCAACCGGGACAGGGGTCCCTACGAGCAGTACTTC. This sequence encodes CASNRDRGPYEQYF.

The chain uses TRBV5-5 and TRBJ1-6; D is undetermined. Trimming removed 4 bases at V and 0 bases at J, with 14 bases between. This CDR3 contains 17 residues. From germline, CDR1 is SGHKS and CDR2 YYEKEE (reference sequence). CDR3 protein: CASSPGPHGSYNSPLHF. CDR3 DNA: TGTGCCAGCAGCCCCGGTCCCCATGGCTCCTATAATTCACCCCTCCACTTT.

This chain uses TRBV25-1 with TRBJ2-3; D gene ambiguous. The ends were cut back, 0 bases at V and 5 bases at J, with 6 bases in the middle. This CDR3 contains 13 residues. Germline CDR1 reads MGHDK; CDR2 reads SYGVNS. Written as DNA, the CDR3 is TGTGCCAGCAGTGAATATAAGCGAGATACGCAGTATTTT. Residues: CASSEYKRDTQYF.

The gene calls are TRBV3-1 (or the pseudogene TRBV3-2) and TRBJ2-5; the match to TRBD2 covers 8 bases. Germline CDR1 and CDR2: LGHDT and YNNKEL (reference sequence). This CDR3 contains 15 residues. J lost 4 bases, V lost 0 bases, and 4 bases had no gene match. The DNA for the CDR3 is TGTGCCAGCAGCCAAGATTTTACTAGCGGAGAGACCCAGTACTTC. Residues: CASSQDFTSGETQYF.

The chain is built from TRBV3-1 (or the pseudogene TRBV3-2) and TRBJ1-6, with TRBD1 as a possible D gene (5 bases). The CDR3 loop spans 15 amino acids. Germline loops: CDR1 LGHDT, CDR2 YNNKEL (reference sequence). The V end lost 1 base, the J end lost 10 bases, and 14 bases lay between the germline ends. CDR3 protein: CASSQGGGMVSPLHF. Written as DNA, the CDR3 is TGTGCCAGCAGCCAAGGGGGGGGAATGGTGTCACCCCTCCACTTT.

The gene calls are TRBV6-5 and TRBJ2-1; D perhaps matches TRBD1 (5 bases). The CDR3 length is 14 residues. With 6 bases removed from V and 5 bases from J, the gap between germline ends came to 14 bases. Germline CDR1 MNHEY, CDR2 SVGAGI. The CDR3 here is CASRAAGSNNEQFF. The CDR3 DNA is TGTGCCAGCAGGGCGGCAGGGTCGAACAATGAGCAGTTCTTC.

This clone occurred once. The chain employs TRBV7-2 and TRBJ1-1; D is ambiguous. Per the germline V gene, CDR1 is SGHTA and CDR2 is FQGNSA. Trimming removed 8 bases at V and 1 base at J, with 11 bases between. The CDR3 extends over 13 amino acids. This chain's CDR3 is CASGRQENTEAFF. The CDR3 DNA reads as TGTGCCAGCGGCAGGCAGGAGAACACTGAAGCTTTCTTT. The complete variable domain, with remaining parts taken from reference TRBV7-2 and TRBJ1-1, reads GAGVSQSPSNKVTEKGKDVELRCDPISGHTALYWYRQSLGQGLEFLIYFQGNSAPDKSGLPSDRFSAERTGGSVSTLTIQRTQQEDSAVYLCASGRQENTEAFFGQGTRLTVV.

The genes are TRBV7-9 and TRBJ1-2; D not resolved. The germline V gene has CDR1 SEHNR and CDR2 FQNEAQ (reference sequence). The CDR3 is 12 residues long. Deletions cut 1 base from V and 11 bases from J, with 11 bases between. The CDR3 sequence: CASSLGTEPYTF. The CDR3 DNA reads TGTGCCAGCAGCTTAGGGACTGAACCGTACACCTTC.

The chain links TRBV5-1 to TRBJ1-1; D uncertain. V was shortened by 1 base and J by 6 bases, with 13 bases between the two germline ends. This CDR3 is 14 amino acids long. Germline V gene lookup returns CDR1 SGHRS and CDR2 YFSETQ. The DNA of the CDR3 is TGCGCCAGCAGCTTGAATTTGTGGGCAGCTGAAGCTTTCTTT. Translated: CASSLNLWAAEAFF.

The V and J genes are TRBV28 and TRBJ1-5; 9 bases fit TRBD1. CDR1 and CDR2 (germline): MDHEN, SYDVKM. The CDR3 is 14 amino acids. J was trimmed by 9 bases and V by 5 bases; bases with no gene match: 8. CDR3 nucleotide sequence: TGTGCCAGCAGTCGGACAGGGGTTACTCGGCCCCAGCATTTT. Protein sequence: CASSRTGVTRPQHF.

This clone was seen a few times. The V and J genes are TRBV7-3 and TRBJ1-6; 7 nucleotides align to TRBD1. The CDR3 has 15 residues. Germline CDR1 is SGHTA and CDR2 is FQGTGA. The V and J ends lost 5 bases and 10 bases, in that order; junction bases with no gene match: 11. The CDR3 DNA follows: TGTGCCAGCAGCCCCCAGGGGGGTCAAGGGTCACCCCTCCACTTT. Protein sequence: CASSPQGGQGSPLHF.

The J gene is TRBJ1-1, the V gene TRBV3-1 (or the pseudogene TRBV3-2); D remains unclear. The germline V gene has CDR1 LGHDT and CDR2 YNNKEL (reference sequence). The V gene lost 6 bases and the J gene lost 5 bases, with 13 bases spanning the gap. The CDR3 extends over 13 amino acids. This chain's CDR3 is CASSPSPGTEAFF. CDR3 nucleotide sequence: TGTGCCAGCAGTCCAAGCCCCGGTACTGAAGCTTTCTTT.

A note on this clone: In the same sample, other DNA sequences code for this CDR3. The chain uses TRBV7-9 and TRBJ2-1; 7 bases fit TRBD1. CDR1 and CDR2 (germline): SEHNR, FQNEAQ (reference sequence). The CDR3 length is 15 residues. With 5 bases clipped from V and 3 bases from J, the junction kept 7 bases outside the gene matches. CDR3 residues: CASSLRQGGYNEQFF. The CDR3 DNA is TGTGCCAGCAGCCTACGACAGGGTGGCTACAATGAGCAGTTCTTC.

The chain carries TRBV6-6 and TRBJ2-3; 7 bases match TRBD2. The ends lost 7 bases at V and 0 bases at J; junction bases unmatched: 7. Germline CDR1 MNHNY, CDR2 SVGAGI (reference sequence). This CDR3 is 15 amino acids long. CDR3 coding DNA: TGTGCCAGCACATTAGCGGGTCTTAGCACAGATACGCAGTATTTT. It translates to CASTLAGLSTDTQYF.

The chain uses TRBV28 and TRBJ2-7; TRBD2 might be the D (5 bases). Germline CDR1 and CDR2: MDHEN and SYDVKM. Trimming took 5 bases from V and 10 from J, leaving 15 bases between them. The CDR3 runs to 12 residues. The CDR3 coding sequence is TGTGCCAGCAGTGGCGGGTTCGAGGGACAGTACTTC. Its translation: CASSGGFEGQYF.